One and the same sample provided the 21 T cell receptor beta chains below, sequenced in a study of blood T cells in healthy people across ages. A sample-barcoded 5' primer and a J-beta primer mix were used in a second PCR of about 6 to 11 cycles. A single record per CDR3 protein comes from TCRdb applying MiXCR to the 5' RACE reads. The sample records about 780,000 distinct CDR3 sequences, roughly 24% being singletons. These data are also associated with another study on T cells of mothers and their children.

The source material was blood. These receptors came from a boy younger than 18 in good health.

On this clonotype: One base away lies a much larger clone, so this may be a sequencing read error. The genes are TRBV27 and TRBJ1-4; D unclear. The CDR3 sequence is 13 residues long. CDR1 is MNHEY, CDR2 SMNVEV, per germline (reference sequence). CDR3 coding DNA: TGTGCCGGCAGCCGCCCGATTAATGAAAAACTGTTTTTT. This sequence encodes CAGSRPINEKLFF.

J is TRBJ2-7 and V is TRBV7-3, with TRBD1 matching 9 bases. CDR1 is SGHTA and CDR2 is FQGTGA in the germline V gene. The CDR3 is 12 residues long. V shed 4 bases, J shed 9 bases, and the junction held 4 bases outside the gene matches. CDR3 sequence reads: CASSSGQGVQYF. CDR3 nucleotide sequence: TGTGCCAGCAGCTCGGGACAGGGAGTGCAGTACTTC.

This clonotype was picked up a small number of times. This chain connects TRBV29-1 to TRBJ2-4; 7 positions match TRBD1. V lost 4 bases to trimming and J lost 4 bases; unmatched junction nucleotides: 1. From germline, CDR1 is SQVTM and CDR2 ANQGSEA. The CDR3 runs 12 residues. The CDR3 here is CSVGDRKNIQYF. In nucleotides, the CDR3 is TGCAGCGTTGGGGACAGAAAAAACATTCAGTACTTC.

There are a few counts of this clonotype. The chain carries TRBV5-1 and TRBJ2-3; maybe TRBD2 (5 bases). V was cut by 3 bases and J by 6 bases, with 11 bases left in between. The CDR3 length is 13 residues. The germline CDR1 and CDR2 sequences are SGHRS and YFSETQ. The CDR3 region is CASSSFAGDTQYF. The CDR3 nucleotides read TGCGCCAGCAGCTCCTTCGCGGGCGATACGCAGTATTTT.

This clonotype was seen a handful of times. V is TRBV7-2 and J is TRBJ2-5, with TRBD2 matching over 12 bases. The J call is doubtful: the DNA matches TRBJ2-7 better. Looked up from germline, CDR1 is SGHTA and CDR2 is FQGNSA. CDR3 length: 15 amino acids. As DNA, the CDR3 is TGTGCCAGCACCACACTAGCGGGGGGCTCCTACGAGCAGTACTTC. It specifies CASTTLAGGSYEQYF.

This clonotype was observed a handful of times. The rearrangement uses TRBV7-8 and TRBJ2-5, with D uncertain. The end of the DNA is better explained by TRBJ2-7, so the J call may be wrong. From germline, CDR1 is SGHVS and CDR2 FQNEAQ. The CDR3 has 13 residues. In DNA, the CDR3 is TGTGCCAGCAGCTTCCTGACCATATACGAGCAGTACTTC. Amino acid sequence: CASSFLTIYEQYF.

The chain uses TRBV29-1 and TRBJ2-2; the D is unclear. Germline V gene sequence: CDR1 SQVTM, CDR2 ANQGSEA. Trimming took 1 base from V and 4 from J, leaving 4 bases between them. This CDR3 spans 12 amino acids. CDR3 loop: CSVEGSTGELFF. The CDR3 coding sequence is TGCAGCGTTGAAGGCAGCACCGGGGAGCTGTTTTTT.

This clonotype has just a few counts. The chain recombines TRBV2 with TRBJ2-4; perhaps TRBD2 as D (5 bases). The V and J ends lost 6 bases and 5 bases respectively, with 8 bases between them. This CDR3 has 12 amino acids. Germline V CDR1 and CDR2: SNHLY, FYNNEI. CDR3 in DNA: TGTGCCAGCAGCTGGACTGAAAACATTCAGTACTTC. This translates into CASSWTENIQYF.

The genes are TRBV2 and TRBJ2-5; D call uncertain. CDR3 size: 14 residues. V was cut by 2 bases and J by 3 bases, with 10 bases left in between. CDR1 is SNHLY, CDR2 FYNNEI, per germline. CDR3 coding DNA: TGTGCCAGCAGTGAAAACAGTCCAAAAGAGACCCAGTACTTC. Protein sequence: CASSENSPKETQYF.

The rearrangement links TRBV5-1 to TRBJ2-2, with no clear D. There are 13 residues in the CDR3. Per germline, CDR1 SGHRS and CDR2 YFSETQ. Trimming took 0 bases from V and 7 from J, leaving 7 bases between them. CDR3 nucleotide sequence: TGCGCCAGCAGCTTGGCCTTTATCGGGGAGCTGTTTTTT. Translated: CASSLAFIGELFF.

The chain has TRBV20-1 and TRBJ1-1; D unresolved. Germline V CDR1 and CDR2: DFQATT, SNEGSKA (reference sequence). This CDR3 has 11 residues. V was cut by 4 bases and J by 7 bases, with 10 bases left in between. The CDR3 DNA is TGCAGTGCTAACAACGGTCGTGAAGCTTTCTTT. Its protein product is CSANNGREAFF.

Ten or more counts support this clonotype. V is TRBV7-2 and J is TRBJ1-2, with a weak D call TRBD1 (5 bases). Trimming pared 6 bases from V and 1 base from J, leaving 15 bases between. The CDR3 loop spans 15 amino acids. The V gene's germline CDR1 is SGHTA and CDR2 FQGNSA. The CDR3 is CASRPLGTFNYGYTF. CDR3 coding DNA: TGTGCCAGCAGGCCCTTGGGGACTTTTAACTATGGCTACACCTTC.

This clonotype has only a few counts. The V gene is TRBV10-1, the J gene TRBJ2-5, with 9 bases identical to TRBD2. Germline CDR1 is WNHNN and CDR2 is SYGVQD (reference sequence). The V gene end was trimmed by 3 bases and the J gene end by 3 bases; junction bases not matched to a gene: 5. The CDR3 consists of 15 residues. This CDR3 reads CASSDPASGEETQYF. The DNA of the CDR3 is TGCGCCAGCAGTGATCCGGCTAGCGGGGAAGAGACCCAGTACTTC.

This clonotype was counted between two and nine times. The chain carries TRBV9 and TRBJ2-1, with D perhaps TRBD2 (6 bases). CDR3 length equals 15 residues. Trimming pared 2 bases from V and 5 bases from J, leaving 14 bases between. From germline, CDR1 is SGDLS and CDR2 YYNGEE. CDR3 nucleotide sequence: TGTGCCAGCAGCGTTGGAGGGACGGGGAACAATGAGCAGTTCTTC. Translation gives CASSVGGTGNNEQFF.

J is TRBJ2-1 and V is TRBV3-1; 8 bases align to TRBD1. Trimming at V came to 1 base and at J to 4 bases, leaving 3 bases not matched to a gene. The CDR3 is 15 residues long. Germline V lookup: CDR1 LGHDT, CDR2 YNNKEL (reference sequence). The CDR3, as DNA: TGTGCCAGCAGCCAAGCAGGGGGCAGGTACAATGAGCAGTTCTTC. Translated, it gives CASSQAGGRYNEQFF.

Note on this clonotype: A junction end diverges from the germline sequence, so it may reflect a read error. This chain links TRBV7-7 with TRBJ2-2; D is uncertain. CDR3 length equals 14 residues. Germline V lookup: CDR1 SSHAT, CDR2 FNYEAQ (reference sequence). The CDR3 protein is CASSLVGRTGELFF. The CDR3, as DNA: TGTGCTAGCAGCTTAGTAGGGCGCACCGGGGAGCTGTTTTTT.

On this clonotype: An end of the junction differs from the germline gene, which may be a read error. V is TRBV3-1 and J is TRBJ2-7; 10 nucleotides align to TRBD1. The CDR3 has 15 amino acids. In germline, CDR1 is LGHDT, CDR2 YNNKEL (reference sequence). CDR3 amino acids: CAGSPGTGVPTEQYF. Here the CDR3 DNA reads TGTGCCGGCAGCCCCGGGACAGGGGTCCCCACCGAGCAGTACTTC.

This chain uses TRBV18 with TRBJ2-4; D is unclear. The CDR3 runs to 15 residues. Germline loops: CDR1 KGHSH, CDR2 LQKENI. V was pared by 1 base and J by 9 bases, with 16 bases between. The CDR3 loop is CASSPRPEAVGIQYF. The CDR3 bases are TGTGCCAGCTCACCACGGCCAGAGGCCGTAGGCATTCAGTACTTC.

The V gene is TRBV12-3 or TRBV12-4, the J gene TRBJ2-1, with 8 bases fitting TRBD2. This CDR3 has 14 residues. After removal of 2 bases from V and 8 bases from J, the junction contained 5 bases not matched to a gene. The CDR3 nucleotides read TGTGCCAGCAGTTTACAGTCGGGGGGGGATGAGCAGTTCTTC. Its protein product is CASSLQSGGDEQFF.

This clonotype was detected a few times. The V call is TRBV6-5, the J call TRBJ1-1; D is possibly TRBD1 (6 bases). V shed 2 bases and J shed 4 bases, with 14 bases lying between them. Germline assignment: CDR1 MNHEY and CDR2 SVGAGI. This CDR3 comprises 15 residues. As DNA, the CDR3 is TGTGCCAGCAGTTACCGCTTGGGGGGGGCCACTGAAGCTTTCTTT. This translates into CASSYRLGGATEAFF.

This clonotype was counted only a few times. V usage is TRBV13 and J usage is TRBJ2-2, with 12 bases fitting TRBD2. The CDR3 has 15 amino acids. The V segment lost 4 bases and the J segment 8 bases; nucleotides outside the gene matches: 5. The V gene's germline CDR1 is PRHDT and CDR2 FYEKMQ (reference sequence). As DNA, the CDR3 is TGTGCCAGCAGCTCCCGGACTAGCGGGGATGGGGAGCTGTTTTTT. It encodes CASSSRTSGDGELFF.